Listed here are 30 T cell receptor beta chains from one sample, sequenced in a study of control samples from healthy donors and cancer patients. The repertoire was sequenced with immunoSEQ multiplex PCR; TCRdb's copy has only in-frame clones and lacks some. Found here are about 82,000 clones, 85% to 95% of them singletons; the top ten hold 4.8%. What was sequenced was blood. All receptors come from a woman between 18 and 29 years old in good health.

This chain links TRBV12-3 or TRBV12-4 with TRBJ2-1, with a possible D match to TRBD2 (6 bases). V was trimmed by 3 bases and J by 10 bases, leaving 10 bases between them. The CDR3 is made up of 12 amino acids. The CDR3 sequence: CASSFYAGEQFF. The DNA of the CDR3 is TGTGCCAGCAGTTTTTACGCGGGAGAGCAGTTCTTC.

The V call is TRBV5-1, the J call TRBJ2-3; 7 nucleotides align to TRBD1. V lost 10 bases, J lost 2 bases, and 19 bases stayed unmatched. CDR1 is SGHRS, CDR2 YFSETQ, per germline. The CDR3 contains 17 residues. The CDR3 bases are TGCGCCGGATCGACGAGGACAGGCGGCTACCACACAGATACGCAGTATTTT. Translation: CAGSTRTGGYHTDTQYF.

J is TRBJ1-5 and V is TRBV4-1; TRBD1 matches 7 bases. Germline CDR1 is MGHRA and CDR2 is YSYEKL. After removal of 0 bases from V and 0 bases from J, the junction contained 5 bases not matched to a gene. The length of the CDR3 is 17 residues. As DNA, the CDR3 is TGCGCCAGCAGCCAAGATGGGAGACAGGGTAGCAATCAGCCCCAGCATTTT. Translating gives CASSQDGRQGSNQPQHF.

V and J are TRBV6-2 or TRBV6-3 and TRBJ1-2; D remains ambiguous. Per germline, CDR1 MNHEY and CDR2 SVGEGT. The CDR3 spans 13 residues. V was shortened by 0 bases and J by 8 bases, with 10 bases between the two germline ends. CDR3 residues: CASSYSSGVGYTF. The CDR3 coding sequence is TGTGCCAGCAGTTACTCATCCGGGGTCGGCTACACCTTC.

The J gene is TRBJ2-1, the V gene TRBV20-1; D possibly corresponds to TRBD2 (5 bases). V was shortened by 6 bases and J by 16 bases, with 19 bases between the two germline ends. Germline assignment: CDR1 DFQATT and CDR2 SNEGSKA (reference sequence). The CDR3 totals 11 residues. The CDR3 nucleotides are TGCAGTGCCGGGGAATGGTCTAGCACATTCTTC. As protein: CSAGEWSSTFF.

This sequence joins TRBV5-6 and TRBJ1-1; 7 bases are a match to TRBD1. Germline V lookup: CDR1 SGHDT, CDR2 YYEEEE. The CDR3 totals 13 residues. V dropped 4 bases and J dropped 4; count of bases not matched to a gene: 4. DNA for the CDR3: TGTGCCAGCAGCCAGGGGGTGGGCACTGAAGCTTTCTTT. This translates into CASSQGVGTEAFF.

This chain uses TRBV5-3 with TRBJ1-4; D may be TRBD1 (5 bases). TRBV5-3 is designated an ORF whose function remains uncertain. Trimming pared 4 bases from V and 4 bases from J, leaving 14 bases between. CDR3 size: 15 residues. This CDR3 is CARSRRGRINEKLFF. For the CDR3, the DNA is TGTGCCAGAAGCCGGCGGGGACGGATTAATGAAAAACTGTTTTTT.

The V gene is TRBV21-1, the J gene TRBJ2-3; the tabulated D call, TRBD1, remains unverified against the DNA. TRBV21-1 is an annotated pseudogene. The CDR3 is 21 amino acids. The CDR3 nucleotides are TGTGCCAGCAGCAACCCCCCAGACCAACCGGGACAAGACCCTAGCACAGATACGCAGTATTTT. This sequence encodes CASSNPPDQPGQDPSTDTQYF.

The rearrangement joins TRBV21-1 to TRBJ2-7; the D call in the table, TRBD1, was not verified against the DNA. TRBV21-1 is shown as a pseudogene. This CDR3 has 15 residues. CDR3 region: CASSKRGQADHEQYF. The CDR3 DNA reads as TGTGCCAGCAGCAAACGGGGACAGGCTGACCACGAGCAGTACTTC.

This chain joins TRBV20-1 and TRBJ2-5; 7 positions agree with TRBD2. This CDR3 comprises 15 residues. Germline CDR1 is DFQATT and CDR2 is SNEGSKA (reference sequence). J was trimmed by 1 base and V by 3 bases; bases with no gene match: 8. The CDR3 sequence: CSASRGTTPQETQYF. The CDR3 DNA reads TGCAGTGCTAGTAGAGGGACTACCCCCCAAGAGACCCAGTACTTC.

The gene calls are TRBV27 and TRBJ2-7; 10 nucleotides agree with TRBD2. Germline trimming cut 6 bases from V and 3 bases from J; bases unmatched to any gene: 5. CDR1 and CDR2 from the germline V gene are MNHEY and SMNVEV (reference sequence). This CDR3 is built from 14 residues. The chain's CDR3 is CASSQSGGGYEQYF. CDR3 coding DNA: TGTGCCAGCAGCCAAAGCGGGGGGGGCTACGAGCAGTACTTC.

This clone showed up just a few times. J is TRBJ1-5 and V is TRBV27; possible D gene TRBD1, 5 bases. The CDR3 loop spans 12 amino acids. The V gene's germline CDR1 is MNHEY and CDR2 SMNVEV (reference sequence). V was pared by 5 bases and J by 5 bases, with 7 bases between. The CDR3, as DNA: TGTGCCAGCAGTAGGGGAGATCAGCCCCAGCATTTT. Protein product: CASSRGDQPQHF.

This chain links TRBV11-3 with TRBJ2-3, with 15 bases lining up with TRBD2. The CDR3 loop spans 15 amino acids. Trimming removed 3 bases from V and 6 bases from J; junction bases left unmatched: 1. Germline CDR1 reads SGHNT; CDR2 reads YENEEA. CDR3 coding DNA: TGTGCCAGCAGCTTCGGGACTAGCGGGGGGGATACGCAGTATTTT. This translates into CASSFGTSGGDTQYF.

The rearrangement links TRBV19 to TRBJ1-2, with D possibly matching TRBD1 (5 bases). V was cut by 7 bases and J by 2 bases, with 5 bases left in between. There are 11 residues in the CDR3. Germline lookup yields CDR1 LNHDA and CDR2 SQIVND (reference sequence). CDR3 DNA: TGTGCCAGTACAGGGAACTATGGCTACACCTTC. Translated: CASTGNYGYTF.

The J gene is TRBJ2-1, the V gene TRBV27; a possible D gene is TRBD1 (6 bases). The CDR3 loop spans 15 amino acids. Trimming removed 7 bases at V and 9 bases at J, with 22 bases between. The germline V gene encodes CDR1 MNHEY and CDR2 SMNVEV (reference sequence). The CDR3 spells CASKTHETGTGEQFF. The DNA of the CDR3 is TGTGCCAGCAAAACCCACGAGACAGGTACAGGTGAGCAGTTCTTC.

This chain connects TRBV29-1 to TRBJ2-5; D not resolved. CDR3 length: 10 amino acids. The V end was cut by 7 bases, the J end by 4 bases, with 7 bases between. The V gene's germline CDR1 is SQVTM and CDR2 ANQGSEA. CDR3 sequence (DNA): TGCAGCGGGGAAGTAGAGACCCAGTACTTC. Its translation: CSGEVETQYF. Filled out from reference TRBV29-1 and TRBJ2-5, the complete variable domain reads SAVISQKPSRDICQRGTSLTIQCQVDSQVTMMFWYRQQPGQSLTLIATANQGSEATYESGFVIDKFPISRPNLTFSTLTVSNMSPEDSSIYLCSGEVETQYFGPGTRLLVL.

The V gene is TRBV7-2, the J gene TRBJ1-6, with TRBD1 identical over 8 bases. This CDR3 has 15 amino acids. The germline gives CDR1 SGHTA, CDR2 FQGNSA. V lost 4 bases to trimming and J lost 7 bases; unmatched junction nucleotides: 6. The CDR3 DNA follows: TGTGCCAGCAGCTCACGACAGGGGAGGAATTCACCCCTCCACTTT. It is translated as CASSSRQGRNSPLHF.

The J gene is TRBJ1-6, the V gene TRBV27, with D uncertain. Germline lookup yields CDR1 MNHEY and CDR2 SMNVEV (reference sequence). The CDR3 has 14 residues. V lost 2 bases and J 7 bases, leaving 9 bases between the germline ends. DNA of the CDR3: TGTGCCAGCAGTTTAGTGCAAAAAAATTCACCCCTCCACTTT. It is translated as CASSLVQKNSPLHF.

V usage is TRBV6-5 and J usage is TRBJ2-7; 8 bases fit TRBD1. V lost 6 bases to trimming and J lost 6 bases; unmatched junction nucleotides: 4. Germline assignment: CDR1 MNHEY and CDR2 SVGAGI. The CDR3 covers 12 residues. The CDR3 DNA reads as TGTGCCAGCAGGGGCAGGGGGCGCGAGCAGTACTTC. It specifies CASRGRGREQYF.

The chain uses TRBV7-9 and TRBJ2-1, with 9 nucleotides matching TRBD2. Looked up from germline, CDR1 is SEHNR and CDR2 is FQNEAQ (reference sequence). The CDR3 runs 17 residues. Trimming took 5 bases from V and 4 from J; bases not matched to a gene: 12. This CDR3 is CASSPLPLAGPYNEQFF. DNA for the CDR3: TGTGCCAGCAGCCCTTTGCCCCTAGCGGGGCCTTACAATGAGCAGTTCTTC.

The chain joins TRBV7-6 to TRBJ2-5, with 8 positions matching TRBD2. Per germline, CDR1 SGHVS and CDR2 FNYEAQ. The CDR3 has 14 residues. The V gene end was trimmed by 5 bases and the J gene end by 1 base; junction bases not matched to a gene: 3. In DNA, the CDR3 is TGTGCCAGCAGCCGGAGCGGGGGCCAAGAGACCCAGTACTTC. Encoded protein: CASSRSGGQETQYF. The entire variable domain, with the rest obtained from reference TRBV7-6 and TRBJ2-5, is as follows: GAGVSQSPRYKVTKRGQDVALRCDPISGHVSLYWYRQALGQGPEFLTYFNYEAQQDKSGLPNDRFSAERPEGSISTLTIQRTEQRDSAMYRCASSRSGGQETQYFGPGTRLLVL.

The CDR3 protein is CASSQTSGRAGTDTQYF. The CDR3 DNA reads as TGTGCCAGCAGCCAAACTAGCGGGAGGGCTGGGACAGATACGCAGTATTTT. J is TRBJ2-3 and V is TRBV3-1 (or the pseudogene TRBV3-2); 13 positions match TRBD2. Germline trimming cut 2 bases from V and 3 bases from J; bases unmatched to any gene: 5. CDR1 is LGHDT, CDR2 YNNKEL, per germline (reference sequence). The CDR3 runs 17 residues.

This chain links TRBV7-3 with TRBJ2-5; possibly TRBD1 for D (6 bases). This CDR3 spans 14 amino acids. The germline V gene has CDR1 SGHTA and CDR2 FQGTGA. Trimming took off 3 bases at V and 5 bases at J, with 13 bases between the two ends. The CDR3 DNA sequence: TGTGCCAGCAGCTTTTCCAGGGGTCAGGAGACCCAGTACTTC. This sequence encodes CASSFSRGQETQYF.

The chain employs TRBV7-9 and TRBJ2-7, with D uncertain. Trimming stripped 8 bases from V and 0 bases from J, with 8 bases between. The CDR3 consists of 12 residues. Germline V gene sequence: CDR1 SEHNR, CDR2 FQNEAQ (reference sequence). The CDR3 loop is CASATSSYEQYF. The DNA for the CDR3 is TGTGCCAGCGCCACGAGCTCCTACGAGCAGTACTTC.

Comment on this clone: An end of the junction does not agree with germline; a read error may underlie this. This rearrangement joins TRBV7-7 to TRBJ2-3; D might be TRBD2 (5 bases). The CDR3 length is 14 residues. Per the germline V gene, CDR1 is SSHAT and CDR2 is FNYEAQ (reference sequence). The CDR3 protein is CASSIDGSADTQYF. The CDR3 bases are TGTGCTAGCAGCATAGACGGTAGCGCAGATACGCAGTATTTT.

On this clone itself: Germline is not matched at one junction end, which may reflect a read error. V and J are TRBV15 and TRBJ2-7; TRBD2 is a possible D gene (5 bases). The CDR3 extends over 14 amino acids. CDR1 LNHNV and CDR2 YYDKDF come from the germline V gene (reference sequence). The CDR3 region has the DNA TGTGCCACCAGCCCATACCTCGACTCGATGGCGGGCGCATTC. This sequence encodes CATSPYLDSMAGAF.

V gene TRBV4-3 combines with J gene TRBJ2-5, with 9 bases aligning to TRBD1. The V segment lost 2 bases and the J segment 5 bases; nucleotides outside the gene matches: 6. The CDR3 loop spans 15 amino acids. Germline CDR1 and CDR2: LGHNA and YSLEER. CDR3 in DNA: TGCGCCAGCAGCCAATCTTACAGGGGGCACGAGACCCAGTACTTC. This encodes CASSQSYRGHETQYF.

The sample holds one count of this clone. The chain employs TRBV3-1 (or the pseudogene TRBV3-2) and TRBJ1-2; the D is unclear. Germline loops: CDR1 LGHDT, CDR2 YNNKEL (reference sequence). The CDR3 is made up of 13 amino acids. The V and J ends lost 0 bases and 4 bases respectively, with 6 bases between them. DNA for the CDR3: TGTGCCAGCAGCCAAGAGCACATCTATGGCTACACCTTC. Its protein is CASSQEHIYGYTF.

The CDR3 loop is CASSGPLDSGYGYTF. The CDR3, as DNA: TGTGCCAGTAGCGGACCCCTGGACAGCGGCTATGGCTACACCTTC. V and J are TRBV19 and TRBJ1-2, with D perhaps TRBD1 (6 bases). CDR1 and CDR2 (germline): LNHDA, SQIVND (reference sequence). V shed 6 bases and J shed 4 bases, with 18 bases lying between them. This CDR3 region has 15 residues.

This chain connects TRBV5-6 to TRBJ2-5; D possibly corresponds to TRBD1 (6 bases). The germline CDR1 and CDR2 sequences are SGHDT and YYEEEE. The CDR3 extends over 13 amino acids. V dropped 2 bases and J dropped 7 bases, with 12 bases sitting between them. In DNA form, the CDR3 reads TGTGCCAGCAGCTTCGTCAGGGGTTCGACCCAGTACTTC. This sequence encodes CASSFVRGSTQYF.